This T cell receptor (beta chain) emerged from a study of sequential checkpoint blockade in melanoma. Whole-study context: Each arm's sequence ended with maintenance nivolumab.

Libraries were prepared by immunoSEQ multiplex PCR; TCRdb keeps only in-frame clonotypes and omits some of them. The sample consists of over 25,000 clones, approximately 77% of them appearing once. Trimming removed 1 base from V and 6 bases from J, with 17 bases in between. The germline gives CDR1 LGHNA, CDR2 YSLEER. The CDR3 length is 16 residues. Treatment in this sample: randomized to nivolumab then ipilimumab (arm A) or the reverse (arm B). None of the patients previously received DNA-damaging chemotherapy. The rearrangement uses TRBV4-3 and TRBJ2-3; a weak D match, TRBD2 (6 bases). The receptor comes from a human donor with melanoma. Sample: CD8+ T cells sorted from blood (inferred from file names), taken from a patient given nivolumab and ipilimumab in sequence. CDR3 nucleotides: TGCGCCAGCAGCCAAGCCTTTTGGGACTTTAGGGATACGCAGTATTTT. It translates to CASSQAFWDFRDTQYF.